The 14 T cell receptor beta chains in this list originate from one sample, sequenced in a study of blood T cell repertoires in COVID-19. Assay used: immunoSEQ multiplex PCR; TCRdb lists only in-frame clones, some missing. The sample carries roughly 280,000 clones, approximately 86% recorded once. The sequencing input was peripheral blood. Every receptor here comes from a woman aged 55-70 years with COVID-19, enrolled during active disease.

V gene TRBV7-3 combines with J gene TRBJ2-3; 11 nucleotides line up with TRBD1. Trimming removed 5 bases from V and 4 bases from J; junction bases left unmatched: 8. Germline values: CDR1 SGHTA, CDR2 FQGTGA. This CDR3 contains 16 residues. The CDR3 DNA reads as TGTGCCAGCAGCCCGAGGAGGACAGGGGGCCCAGATACGCAGTATTTT. It is translated as CASSPRRTGGPDTQYF.

CDR3 loop: CASSSTTGQGAEQYF. The CDR3 DNA reads as TGCGCCAGCAGCAGCACGACGGGACAGGGGGCCGAGCAGTACTTC. The chain employs TRBV5-1 and TRBJ2-7, with 12 positions matching TRBD1. The ends lost 4 bases at V and 6 bases at J; junction bases unmatched: 8. The CDR3 loop spans 15 amino acids. Germline loops: CDR1 SGHRS, CDR2 YFSETQ.

The chain combines TRBV9 with TRBJ2-1, with 11 bases aligning to TRBD2. V dropped 0 bases and J dropped 2; count of bases not matched to a gene: 1. CDR1 and CDR2 (germline): SGDLS, YYNGEE. This CDR3 region has 16 residues. CDR3 sequence reads: CASSVVAGGTYNEQFF. The CDR3 bases are TGTGCCAGCAGCGTAGTAGCGGGAGGGACCTACAATGAGCAGTTCTTC.

The chain combines TRBV5-6 with TRBJ1-2; weak D call: TRBD1 (5 bases). This CDR3 has 16 amino acids. Trimming stripped 0 bases from V and 3 bases from J, with 15 bases between. Germline loops: CDR1 SGHDT, CDR2 YYEEEE. The DNA of the CDR3 is TGTGCCAGCAGCTTGGGGGGGAGGGCGCCGGACTATGGCTACACCTTC. Residues: CASSLGGRAPDYGYTF.

The rearrangement links TRBV19 to TRBJ1-1; 12 bases align to TRBD1. Germline lookup yields CDR1 LNHDA and CDR2 SQIVND (reference sequence). This CDR3 is built from 16 residues. With V trimmed by 3 bases and J by 5 bases, 7 bases remained unmatched. The CDR3 bases are TGTGCCAGTAGTATCGGGACAGGGGGCGGGGGGACTGAAGCTTTCTTT. Protein sequence: CASSIGTGGGGTEAFF.

The chain combines TRBV5-1 with TRBJ2-1; D is uncertain. In germline, CDR1 is SGHRS, CDR2 YFSETQ. This CDR3 is built from 14 residues. The ends were cut back, 5 bases at V and 7 bases at J, with 16 bases in the middle. This CDR3 reads CASSTVPGENEQFF. As DNA, the CDR3 is TGCGCCAGCAGTACGGTTCCCGGTGAGAATGAGCAGTTCTTC.

This chain uses TRBV5-6 with TRBJ1-6, with D perhaps matching TRBD1 (5 bases). Germline CDR1 SGHDT, CDR2 YYEEEE. The CDR3 has 16 amino acids. V was cut by 0 bases and J by 6 bases, with 13 bases left in between. The CDR3 here is CASSLGQGRRNSPLHF. DNA of the CDR3: TGTGCCAGCAGCTTGGGTCAGGGAAGACGTAATTCACCCCTCCACTTT.

The chain joins TRBV2 to TRBJ1-5; possible D gene TRBD1, 6 bases. The CDR3 runs to 15 residues. V gave up 1 base and J gave up 2 bases, with 9 bases separating them. From germline, CDR1 is SNHLY and CDR2 FYNNEI. CDR3: CASSEGHRGNQPQHF. Here the CDR3 DNA reads TGTGCCAGCAGTGAAGGCCACAGGGGCAATCAGCCCCAGCATTTT. The full variable domain, completed using reference TRBV2 and TRBJ1-5, is EPEVTQTPSHQVTQMGQEVILRCVPISNHLYFYWYRQILGQKVEFLVSFYNNEISEKSEIFDDQFSVERPDGSNFTLKIRSTKLEDSAMYFCASSEGHRGNQPQHFGDGTRLSIL.

The V and J genes are TRBV7-2 and TRBJ2-1; TRBD1 agrees at 7 bases. V lost 5 bases to trimming and J lost 0 bases; unmatched junction nucleotides: 7. Germline-derived CDR1 and CDR2 are SGHTA and FQGNSA. The CDR3 is 16 amino acids. Written as DNA, the CDR3 is TGTGCCAGCAGCCTACAGGGGCACTTCTCCTACAATGAGCAGTTCTTC. Translation: CASSLQGHFSYNEQFF. Drawing the rest from reference TRBV7-2 and TRBJ2-1, the complete variable domain is GAGVSQSPSNKVTEKGKDVELRCDPISGHTALYWYRQSLGQGLEFLIYFQGNSAPDKSGLPSDRFSAERTGGSVSTLTIQRTQQEDSAVYLCASSLQGHFSYNEQFFGPGTRLTVL.

The V call is TRBV11-1, the J call TRBJ1-5, with 7 bases identical to TRBD1. The CDR3 runs to 13 residues. In germline, CDR1 is SGHAT, CDR2 FQDESV (reference sequence). Trimming removed 5 bases from V and 7 bases from J; junction bases left unmatched: 5. The CDR3 loop reads CASSRTGDQPQHF. CDR3 DNA: TGTGCCAGCAGCCGAACAGGGGACCAGCCCCAGCATTTT.

This rearrangement joins TRBV6-5 to TRBJ2-3; D possibly corresponds to TRBD2 (6 bases). The CDR3 sequence is 15 residues long. CDR1 is MNHEY and CDR2 is SVGAGI in the germline V gene. Deletions cut 5 bases from V and 2 bases from J, with 14 bases between. CDR3 sequence (DNA): TGTGCCAGCAGTCCAGTGGGACTCGACACAGATACGCAGTATTTT. It translates to CASSPVGLDTDTQYF.

The V gene is TRBV6-5, the J gene TRBJ1-1; D is perhaps TRBD1 (5 bases). Germline V gives CDR1 MNHEY, CDR2 SVGAGI. Trimming stripped 3 bases from V and 7 bases from J, with 9 bases between. The length of the CDR3 is 12 residues. DNA for the CDR3: TGTGCCAGCAGTTATTATGACAGTGAAGCTTTCTTT. It yields the protein CASSYYDSEAFF.

V is TRBV30 and J is TRBJ1-5, with 7 bases lining up with TRBD1. This CDR3 spans 13 amino acids. Trimming removed 3 bases from V and 7 bases from J; junction bases left unmatched: 6. From germline, CDR1 is GTSNPN and CDR2 SVGIG (reference sequence). The CDR3 reads CAWSGDRVQPQHF. The CDR3 coding sequence is TGTGCCTGGAGCGGTGACAGGGTCCAGCCCCAGCATTTT.

CDR3 nucleotides: TGTGCCACCAGCAGAAACAGGGGCTACGAGCAGTACTTC. Its protein is CATSRNRGYEQYF. The chain employs TRBV15 and TRBJ2-7, with 7 bases matching TRBD1. Germline loops: CDR1 LNHNV, CDR2 YYDKDF (reference sequence). The CDR3 runs to 13 residues. V lost 2 bases to trimming and J lost 3 bases; unmatched junction nucleotides: 1.